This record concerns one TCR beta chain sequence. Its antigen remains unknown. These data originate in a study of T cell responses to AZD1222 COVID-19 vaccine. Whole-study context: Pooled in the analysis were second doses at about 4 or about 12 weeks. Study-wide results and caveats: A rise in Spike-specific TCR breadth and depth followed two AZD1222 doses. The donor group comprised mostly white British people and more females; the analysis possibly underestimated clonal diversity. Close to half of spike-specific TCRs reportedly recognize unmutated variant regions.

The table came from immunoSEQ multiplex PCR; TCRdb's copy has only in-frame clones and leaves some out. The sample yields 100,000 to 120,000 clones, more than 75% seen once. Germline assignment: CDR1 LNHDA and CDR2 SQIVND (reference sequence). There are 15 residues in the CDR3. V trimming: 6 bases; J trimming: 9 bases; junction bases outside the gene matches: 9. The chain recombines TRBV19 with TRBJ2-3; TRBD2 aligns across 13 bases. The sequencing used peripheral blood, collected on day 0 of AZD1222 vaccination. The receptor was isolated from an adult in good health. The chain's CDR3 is CASSQLAGGVGTQYF. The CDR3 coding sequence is TGTGCCAGTAGCCAACTAGCGGGGGGGGTAGGAACGCAGTATTTT.